The 11 T cell receptor beta chains below come from one sample, sequenced in a study of blood T cells in healthy people across ages. Combining a sample-barcoded 5' primer with a J-beta primer mix, a second PCR ran for roughly 6 to 12 cycles. Each CDR3 protein gets one entry after TCRdb re-called the 5' RACE reads with MiXCR. Of about 1.5 million distinct CDR3 sequences listed, roughly 43% were seen once; the top ten hold roughly 3.7%. Specimen: blood. The receptors shown here come from a woman under 30 in good health.

This rearrangement joins TRBV6-2 or TRBV6-3 to TRBJ1-2; D gene uncertain. Germline CDR1 MNHEY, CDR2 SVGEGT. V lost 7 bases, J lost 4 bases, and 16 bases lay in between. The CDR3 runs to 14 residues. The CDR3 loop reads CASNNLGFVYGYTF. The CDR3 bases are TGTGCCAGCAACAACTTAGGGTTTGTCTATGGCTACACCTTC.

V gene TRBV6-5 combines with J gene TRBJ2-7; D is uncertain. The CDR3 totals 13 residues. Germline V CDR1 and CDR2: MNHEY, SVGAGI. V was cut by 6 bases and J by 5 bases, with 14 bases left in between. This CDR3 reads CASSSNTGNEQYF. The CDR3 DNA follows: TGTGCCAGCAGCTCAAACACGGGCAACGAGCAGTACTTC.

This clonotype was counted between two and nine times. The chain links TRBV29-1 to TRBJ2-4, with 7 bases fitting TRBD2. The CDR3 totals 15 residues. CDR1 SQVTM and CDR2 ANQGSEA come from the germline V gene. Unmatched junction bases numbered 10, after V lost 4 bases and J lost 4 bases. CDR3 in amino acids: CSVVSAGAQKNIQYF. DNA for the CDR3: TGCAGCGTTGTCTCGGCGGGAGCCCAAAAAAACATTCAGTACTTC.

A note on this clonotype: One base away lies a much larger clone, so this may be a sequencing read error. The CDR3 sequence: CASSLVAASTGTQYF. The CDR3 DNA reads as TGTGCCAGCAGCTTAGTAGCGGCTAGCACAGGTACGCAGTATTTT. This chain joins TRBV7-2 and TRBJ2-3; possible D gene TRBD2, 6 bases. CDR3 size: 15 residues. From germline, CDR1 is SGHTA and CDR2 FQGNSA.

The gene calls are TRBV5-6 and TRBJ1-2, with a possible D match to TRBD1 (5 bases). V was shortened by 4 bases and J by 4 bases, with 17 bases between the two germline ends. The CDR3 runs to 15 residues. Germline CDR1 reads SGHDT; CDR2 reads YYEEEE. CDR3 bases: TGTGCCAGCAGCCTACCTCTTTCGGGACGCTATGGCTACACCTTC. It yields the protein CASSLPLSGRYGYTF.

V gene TRBV29-1 combines with J gene TRBJ2-5; 7 bases align to TRBD1. In germline, CDR1 is SQVTM, CDR2 ANQGSEA. J was trimmed by 11 bases and V by 7 bases; bases with no gene match: 10. The CDR3 runs 11 residues. CDR3 amino acids: CSAYRGFVQYF. The CDR3 DNA reads as TGCAGCGCCTACAGGGGCTTTGTGCAGTACTTC.

In its sample, this clonotype was seen a few times. V and J are TRBV6-5 and TRBJ2-7, with 12 bases fitting TRBD2. The CDR3 runs 15 residues. Per the germline V gene, CDR1 is MNHEY and CDR2 is SVGAGI. V shed 6 bases, J shed 3 bases, and the junction held 6 bases outside the gene matches. As DNA, the CDR3 is TGTGCCAGCAGCCCTAGCGGGAGGGGTGTCTACGAGCAGTACTTC. Amino acid sequence: CASSPSGRGVYEQYF.

The V call is TRBV20-1, the J call TRBJ1-1; no definite D call. V was cut by 0 bases and J by 7 bases, with 12 bases left in between. Germline V gene data show CDR1 as DFQATT and CDR2 as SNEGSKA (reference sequence). CDR3 length: 13 residues. Here the CDR3 DNA reads TGCAGTGCTAGAGATCATCAGACGATTGAAGCTTTCTTT. Amino acids: CSARDHQTIEAFF.

In this sample, this clonotype turned up once. This CDR3 reads CSADWGGSGEQYF. The CDR3, as DNA: TGCAGTGCGGACTGGGGGGGAAGCGGAGAGCAGTACTTC. The chain joins TRBV20-1 to TRBJ2-7; TRBD2 matches at 7 bases. V was pared by 6 bases and J by 7 bases, with 12 bases of the junction left unmatched. The CDR3 runs 13 residues. Germline CDR1 DFQATT, CDR2 SNEGSKA (reference sequence).

The chain links TRBV12-3 or TRBV12-4 to TRBJ1-6; D is possibly TRBD1 (5 bases). V was cut by 3 bases and J by 8 bases, with 17 bases left in between. This CDR3 has 16 residues. DNA of the CDR3: TGTGCCAGCAGTTTCAGGACCTCAGGGAGTCATTCACCCCTCCACTTT. Amino acids: CASSFRTSGSHSPLHF.

V usage is TRBV7-2 and J usage is TRBJ2-7; 9 positions agree with TRBD2. This CDR3 is built from 14 residues. Looked up from germline, CDR1 is SGHTA and CDR2 is FQGNSA. Trimming cost V 11 bases and J 4 bases; bases outside gene matches: 12. CDR3 in amino acids: CAGTLGLARYEQYF. The CDR3 DNA sequence: TGTGCCGGTACTCTGGGACTAGCTCGGTACGAGCAGTACTTC.